The source of this T cell receptor beta chain is a study of blood T cell repertoires in COVID-19. Grouping used clinical history reported by participants in a survey and questionnaire. Libraries were prepared by immunoSEQ multiplex PCR; TCRdb keeps only in-frame clonotypes and omits some of them. The data show 270,000 or so clones, with roughly 88% seen just once and more than 1% held by the top ten. The CDR3 is 15 residues long. Unmatched junction bases numbered 6, after V lost 0 bases and J lost 10 bases. Germline V gene data show CDR1 as LGHNA and CDR2 as YSLEER. Sequenced sample: PBMCs or T cells enriched from blood (not recorded which). The TCR sequence derives from a woman aged 35 to 49 with acute COVID-19. The chain is built from TRBV4-3 and TRBJ2-2; 9 bases align to TRBD1. CDR3 nucleotide sequence: TGCGCCAGCAGCCAAGATCGACAGGGGGTTACGGAGCTGTTTTTT. This sequence encodes CASSQDRQGVTELFF.